This T cell receptor (beta chain) was sequenced during a study of blood T cell repertoires in COVID-19. Study summary: T cells, B-cell-depleted T cells, or PBMCs supplied cDNA or gDNA.

V lost 4 bases to trimming and J lost 2 bases; unmatched junction nucleotides: 2. Germline V CDR1 and CDR2: SGHKS, YYEKEE (reference sequence). CDR3 length: 13 residues. One Seattle source followed patients from active infection through their disease course. Sequencing was performed with immunoSEQ multiplex PCR; in TCRdb, only in-frame clones are kept and a portion is missing. The sample records over 70,000 clones, about four fifths being singletons. The rearrangement uses TRBV5-5 and TRBJ1-2; 7 nucleotides line up with TRBD1. This TCR was recovered from a man between 65 and 85 years old with COVID-19, enrolled during active disease. Specimen: peripheral blood. The CDR3 nucleotides read TGTGCCAGCAGCCCGGGACAGAACTATGGCTACACCTTC. It translates to CASSPGQNYGYTF.